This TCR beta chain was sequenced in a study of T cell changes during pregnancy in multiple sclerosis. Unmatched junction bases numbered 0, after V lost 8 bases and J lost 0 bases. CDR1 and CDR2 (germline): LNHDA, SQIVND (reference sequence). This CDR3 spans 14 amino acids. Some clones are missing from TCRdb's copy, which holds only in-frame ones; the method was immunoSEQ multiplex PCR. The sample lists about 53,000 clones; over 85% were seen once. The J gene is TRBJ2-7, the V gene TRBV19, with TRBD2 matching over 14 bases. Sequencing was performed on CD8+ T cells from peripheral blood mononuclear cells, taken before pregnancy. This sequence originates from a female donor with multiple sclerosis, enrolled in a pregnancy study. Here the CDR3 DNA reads TGTGCCAGTGGACTAGCGGGGGGCTCCTACGAGCAGTACTTC. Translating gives CASGLAGGSYEQYF.